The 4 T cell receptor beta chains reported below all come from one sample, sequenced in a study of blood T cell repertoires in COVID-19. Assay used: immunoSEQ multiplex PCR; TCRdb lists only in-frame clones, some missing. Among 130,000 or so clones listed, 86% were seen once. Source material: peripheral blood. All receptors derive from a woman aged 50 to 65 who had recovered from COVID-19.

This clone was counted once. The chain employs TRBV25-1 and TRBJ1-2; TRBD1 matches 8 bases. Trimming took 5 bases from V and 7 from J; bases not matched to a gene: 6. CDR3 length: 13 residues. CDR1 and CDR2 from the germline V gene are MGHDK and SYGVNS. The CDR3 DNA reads TGTGCCAGCAGTAGACAGGGGTCGGGTGGCTACACCTTC. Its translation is CASSRQGSGGYTF.

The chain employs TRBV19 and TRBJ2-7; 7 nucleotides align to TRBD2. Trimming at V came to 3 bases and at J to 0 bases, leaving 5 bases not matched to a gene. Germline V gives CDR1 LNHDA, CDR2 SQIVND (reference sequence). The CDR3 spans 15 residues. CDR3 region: CASSISSGSSYEQYF. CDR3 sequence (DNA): TGTGCCAGTAGTATTTCTAGCGGCAGCTCCTACGAGCAGTACTTC.

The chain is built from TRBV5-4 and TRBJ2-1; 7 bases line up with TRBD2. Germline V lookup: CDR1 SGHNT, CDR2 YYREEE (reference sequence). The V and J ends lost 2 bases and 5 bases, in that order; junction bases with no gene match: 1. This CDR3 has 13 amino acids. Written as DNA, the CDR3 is TGTGCCAGCAGCTTTCTAGCGGACAATGAGCAGTTCTTC. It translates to CASSFLADNEQFF.

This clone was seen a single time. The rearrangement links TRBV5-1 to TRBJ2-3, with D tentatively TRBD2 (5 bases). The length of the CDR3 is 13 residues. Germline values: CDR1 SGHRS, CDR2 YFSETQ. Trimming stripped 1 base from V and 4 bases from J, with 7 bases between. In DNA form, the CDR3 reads TGCGCCAGCAGCTTGCGGCGGGCAGATACGCAGTATTTT. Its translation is CASSLRRADTQYF.